Reported below is one T cell receptor beta chain. Clones were read by immunoSEQ multiplex PCR, and TCRdb kept only the in-frame ones, dropping some. The sample has around 280,000 clones, around 92% seen once. The data derive from a study of blood T cell repertoires in COVID-19. The Seattle patients joined while their infection was active and were tracked longitudinally afterward. Specimen: peripheral blood. The source of this sequence is a woman aged 30 to 39 with COVID-19, enrolled during active disease.

CDR3 in amino acids: CASSPGGSKGDTQYF. The CDR3 DNA is TGTGCCAGCAGCCCGGGGGGTAGCAAGGGAGATACGCAGTATTTT. The V call is TRBV7-9, the J call TRBJ2-3, with TRBD2 matching over 7 bases. The CDR3 is made up of 15 amino acids. With 5 bases clipped from V and 5 bases from J, the junction kept 10 bases outside the gene matches. The V gene's germline CDR1 is SEHNR and CDR2 FQNEAQ (reference sequence).